These T cell receptor beta chains were read from a single sample in a study of blood T cell repertoires in COVID-19. TCRdb's table, derived via immunoSEQ multiplex PCR, lists solely in-frame clones and lacks some. The sample records 150,000 to 180,000 clones, around 83% being singletons. What was sequenced was peripheral blood. The receptors come from a woman aged 55-75 years with COVID-19, enrolled during active disease. The CDR3 runs from the conserved cysteine through the conserved F or W. D genes are given only for firm matches. Size is stated for part of the rows, as once, few or many counts, or as a class when the clone is expanded.

TRBJ1-2 TRBD1 TRBV15 13 . CATSRGTGYGYTF TGTGCCACCAGCAGGGGGACAGGATATGGCTACACCTTC
TRBJ1-5 . TRBV4-1 14 . CASNRQAGSQPQHF TGCGCCAGCAATCGACAGGCGGGTAGTCAGCCCCAGCATTTT
TRBJ1-2 TRBD1 TRBV6-5 15 . CASSTMTGGNYGYTF TGTGCCAGCAGTACTATGACAGGGGGCAACTATGGCTACACCTTC
TRBJ1-5 . TRBV2 15 . CASSERGGGNQPQHF TGTGCCAGCAGTGAGAGAGGGGGAGGCAATCAGCCCCAGCATTTT
TRBJ2-1 . TRBV29-1 13 . CSTQTGRNNEQFF TGCAGCACCCAGACAGGGAGGAACAATGAGCAGTTCTTC
TRBJ1-4 . TRBV6-5 14 . CASSYGQGDEKLFF TGTGCCAGCAGTTACGGCCAAGGGGATGAAAAACTGTTTTTT
TRBJ1-2 TRBD1 TRBV7-8 15 . CASSVRDRGSGGYTF TGTGCCAGCAGCGTCCGGGACAGGGGGTCGGGCGGCTACACCTTC
TRBJ2-2 . TRBV24-1 17 . CATGIPNQGRRAGELFF TGTGCCACCGGCATCCCTAATCAGGGGAGAAGGGCCGGGGAGCTGTTTTTT
TRBJ1-1 . TRBV7-3 15 . CASSLIGAGETEAFF TGTGCCAGCAGCCTGATCGGCGCAGGGGAAACTGAAGCTTTCTTT
TRBJ2-3 TRBD1 TRBV24-1 16 . CATSGQTGSPTDTQYF TGTGCCACCAGTGGTCAGACAGGGAGTCCCACAGATACGCAGTATTTT
TRBJ2-1 TRBD1 TRBV27 16 . CASSLLSGTGPNEQFF TGTGCCAGCAGTTTACTCTCCGGGACAGGTCCCAATGAGCAGTTCTTC
TRBJ1-1 . TRBV18 14 . CASSPDSLNTEAFF TGTGCCAGCTCACCGGACAGCTTGAACACTGAAGCTTTCTTT
TRBJ1-5 . TRBV19 18 . CATGPALAGHYSNQPQHF TGTGCCACAGGCCCAGCTTTGGCAGGGCATTATAGCAATCAGCCCCAGCATTTT
TRBJ1-2 TRBD1 TRBV7-3 15 . CASSLRGGQGDGYTF TGTGCCAGCAGCTTAAGAGGGGGACAGGGCGATGGCTACACCTTC
TRBJ1-2 . TRBV7-2 13 . CASSSLEGYGYTF TGTGCCAGCAGCTCTCTTGAGGGCTATGGCTACACCTTC
TRBJ1-5 . TRBV10-3 13 many CAVSPDSSSPQHF TGTGCCGTATCACCGGACAGCAGTTCGCCCCAGCATTTT
TRBJ1-2 TRBD1 TRBV19 13 . CASSLTDRGGYTF TGTGCCAGTAGCCTGACGGACAGGGGTGGCTACACCTTC
TRBJ1-3 TRBD1 TRBV6-5 14 once CASSRGQGGNTIYF TGTGCCAGCAGCCGCGGACAGGGGGGAAACACCATATATTTT
TRBJ1-1 . TRBV3-1/TRBV3-2 16 few CASSPRQTTMNTEAFF TGTGCCAGCAGCCCCAGACAAACGACTATGAACACTGAAGCTTTCTTT
TRBJ1-1 . TRBV5-6 15 . CASSLQGAGNTEAFF TGTGCCAGCAGCTTGCAGGGCGCCGGGAACACTGAAGCTTTCTTT
TRBJ1-4 TRBD1 TRBV28 14 once CASRTTGGYEKLFF TGTGCCAGCAGGACGACAGGGGGGTATGAAAAACTGTTTTTT
TRBJ2-1 . TRBV6-8 19 few CASSPLGSMPLSSYNEQFF TGTGCCAGCAGCCCCTTGGGGAGTATGCCCCTCAGCTCCTACAATGAGCAGTTCTTC
TRBJ1-2 TRBD1 TRBV19 16 . CASSRGRQGANYGYTF TGTGCCAGTAGTAGGGGGCGACAGGGAGCTAACTATGGCTACACCTTC
TRBJ1-3 TRBD1 TRBV15 17 few CATSRDKGAFSGNTIYF TGTGCCACCAGCAGAGATAAGGGGGCTTTCTCTGGAAACACCATATATTTT
TRBJ2-3 TRBD2 TRBV27 15 . CASSDLAGGADTQYF TGTGCCAGCAGCGACCTAGCGGGTGGAGCAGATACGCAGTATTTT
TRBJ1-6 . TRBV19 16 . CASSIGNRMGNSPLHF TGTGCCAGTAGTATAGGCAACAGGATGGGAAATTCACCCCTCCACTTT
TRBJ2-7 TRBD1 TRBV5-1 15 . CASSHRDREVDEQYF TGCGCCAGCAGCCACCGGGACAGGGAAGTCGACGAGCAGTACTTC
TRBJ2-3 TRBD1 TRBV7-3 16 . CASSPKGTVGTDTQYF TGTGCCAGCAGCCCGAAGGGGACAGTCGGCACAGATACGCAGTATTTT
TRBJ2-3 . TRBV7-8 18 . CASSFRRGLLSQRDTQYF TGTGCCAGCAGCTTTCGTCGGGGATTACTGTCACAGCGAGATACGCAGTATTTT
TRBJ1-3 TRBD1 TRBV5-1 16 . CASSSRQGGSGNTIYF TGCGCCAGCAGCTCGAGACAGGGTGGGTCTGGAAACACCATATATTTT
TRBJ1-5 . TRBV24-1 13 . CATSEVGNQPQHF TGTGCCACCAGTGAGGTAGGCAATCAGCCCCAGCATTTT
TRBJ1-2 TRBD1 TRBV5-1 15 . CASSPWTGANYGYTF TGCGCCAGCAGCCCCTGGACAGGGGCGAACTATGGCTACACCTTC
TRBJ1-1 . TRBV7-2 14 once CASRPSRDTIEAFF TGTGCCAGCAGACCATCCCGGGACACCATTGAAGCTTTCTTT
TRBJ1-2 . TRBV18 15 once CASSSEAGPLYGYTF TGTGCCAGCTCATCGGAGGCGGGCCCCCTCTATGGCTACACCTTC
TRBJ1-2 . TRBV5-1 14 . CASSLTSERDGYTF TGCGCCAGCAGCCTTACATCCGAGAGGGATGGCTACACCTTC
TRBJ1-3 . TRBV6-5 10 . CASGRGTIYF TGTGCCAGCGGTCGGGGCACCATATATTTT
TRBJ2-2 TRBD1 TRBV9 16 . CASSRTTGGRTGELFF TGTGCCAGCAGCCGGACGACAGGGGGAAGAACCGGGGAGCTGTTTTTT
TRBJ1-1 . TRBV11-2 15 . CASSLQQRVNTEAFF TGTGCCAGCAGCTTACAACAGAGAGTGAACACTGAAGCTTTCTTT
TRBJ2-5 TRBD2 TRBV9 15 . CASSVGGGGQETQYF TGTGCCAGCAGCGTAGGCGGGGGAGGTCAAGAGACCCAGTACTTC
TRBJ1-2 . TRBV11-2 14 . CASSLANRVDGYTF TGTGCCAGCAGCTTAGCCAACAGGGTGGATGGCTACACCTTC
TRBJ1-1 . TRBV19 14 . CASRGDTLNTEAFF TGTGCCAGTAGGGGGGACACCCTGAACACTGAAGCTTTCTTT
TRBJ1-6 TRBD1 TRBV5-6 15 once CASSSTGGYNSPLHF TGTGCCAGCAGCTCGACAGGGGGGTACAATTCACCCCTCCACTTT
TRBJ2-1 TRBD2 TRBV5-1 14 . CASSTGTSYNEQFF TGCGCCAGCAGCACTGGGACTAGCTACAATGAGCAGTTCTTC
TRBJ2-4 . TRBV18 15 . CASSLAGMDKNIQYF TGTGCCAGCTCACTGGCAGGGATGGACAAAAACATTCAGTACTTC
TRBJ2-1 TRBD1 TRBV7-6 14 . CASSKDRVNNEQFF TGTGCCAGCAGCAAGGACAGGGTCAACAATGAGCAGTTCTTC